A single sample is the source of the 16 T cell receptor beta chains below, sequenced in a study of OX40 agonist ivuxolimab in advanced cancers. Profiled with immunoSEQ multiplex PCR; TCRdb holds only in-frame clones, not every one. This sample yields tens of thousands of clones, of which 91% are seen a single time; 4% to 4.5% belongs to the top ten. The specimen was CD4+ or CD8+ T cells sorted from blood, collected in a trial of the OX40 agonist ivuxolimab. The source is an adult with an advanced solid tumor such as melanoma, head and neck, liver or kidney cancer.

This chain links TRBV12-5 with TRBJ2-5; maybe TRBD1 (5 bases). V was pared by 5 bases and J by 5 bases, with 15 bases between. Germline V CDR1 and CDR2: LGHNT, FRNRAP. This CDR3 has 14 residues. CDR3 nucleotides: TGTGCTAGTGGTCCCGACAGCTCCCCGGAGACCCAGTACTTC. It codes for CASGPDSSPETQYF. The whole variable domain, filled in from reference TRBV12-5 and TRBJ2-5, reads DARVTQTPRHKVTEMGQEVTMRCQPILGHNTVFWYRQTMMQGLELLAYFRNRAPLDDSGMPKDRFSAEMPDATLATLKIQPSEPRDSAVYFCASGPDSSPETQYFGPGTRLLVL.

The V gene is TRBV30, the J gene TRBJ2-7; 10 bases fit TRBD1. CDR3 length equals 13 residues. CDR1 and CDR2 from the germline V gene are GTSNPN and SVGIG (reference sequence). The V and J ends lost 5 bases and 3 bases, in that order; junction bases with no gene match: 4. The CDR3 spells CAWDWTGGYEQYF. In DNA form, the CDR3 reads TGTGCCTGGGATTGGACAGGGGGCTACGAGCAGTACTTC.

The chain has TRBV4-1 and TRBJ2-2; 7 bases fit TRBD1. Germline CDR1 and CDR2: MGHRA and YSYEKL. The CDR3 has 17 residues. The J segment lost 0 bases and the V segment lost 2 bases, leaving 6 bases of the junction unmatched. DNA for the CDR3: TGCGCCAGCAGCCAAACAGGGACAGCCGCGAACACCGGGGAGCTGTTTTTT. Its translation is CASSQTGTAANTGELFF.

CDR3 sequence reads: CASSPNLGQGAGNTEAFF. CDR3 nucleotides: TGCGCCAGCAGCCCTAACCTGGGACAGGGGGCTGGGAACACTGAAGCTTTCTTT. The genes are TRBV4-1 and TRBJ1-1; 12 bases are a match to TRBD1. CDR1 is MGHRA and CDR2 is YSYEKL in the germline V gene. The CDR3 sequence is 18 residues long. V shed 4 bases, J shed 1 base, and the junction held 10 bases outside the gene matches.

The chain carries TRBV7-6 and TRBJ2-5; TRBD1 matches 7 bases. J gave up 2 bases and V 5 bases, and 17 bases lay outside the gene matches. Germline V gene lookup returns CDR1 SGHVS and CDR2 FNYEAQ. This CDR3 contains 18 residues. The CDR3, as DNA: TGTGCCAGCAGCGCCCGGGCCTGGGGGACAGCTAGACAAGAGACCCAGTACTTC. This sequence encodes CASSARAWGTARQETQYF.

J is TRBJ2-1 and V is TRBV27; 16 positions agree with TRBD2. With 4 bases clipped from V and 7 bases from J, the junction kept 10 bases outside the gene matches. CDR3 length: 18 amino acids. Germline loops: CDR1 MNHEY, CDR2 SMNVEV (reference sequence). CDR3 coding DNA: TGTGCCAGCAGTTCGGGGACTAGCGGGAGGGCAATTATAAATGAGCAGTTCTTC. The encoded protein is CASSSGTSGRAIINEQFF.

Only a few counts were recorded for this clone. The rearrangement links TRBV5-6 to TRBJ2-1; D remains unclear. V was trimmed by 2 bases and J by 13 bases, leaving 16 bases between them. The V gene's germline CDR1 is SGHDT and CDR2 YYEEEE. This CDR3 has 13 amino acids. CDR3 protein: CASSFGGVTPQFF. The CDR3 DNA follows: TGTGCCAGCAGCTTCGGTGGTGTAACACCCCAGTTCTTC.

The chain has TRBV9 and TRBJ1-1; no clear D. The CDR3 extends over 13 amino acids. V lost 4 bases to trimming and J lost 1 base, with 8 bases between them. Germline CDR1 and CDR2: SGDLS and YYNGEE. DNA of the CDR3: TGTGCCAGCAGCCAAAGGGCGAACACTGAAGCTTTCTTT. Translated, it gives CASSQRANTEAFF.

This chain links TRBV28 with TRBJ2-1, with 7 bases fitting TRBD1. This CDR3 is built from 15 residues. Germline CDR1 reads MDHEN; CDR2 reads SYDVKM. Trimming removed 6 bases from V and 3 bases from J; junction bases left unmatched: 8. The CDR3 DNA sequence: TGTGCCAGCAGAACCTTAGGGGACAGCTACAATGAGCAGTTCTTC. It translates to CASRTLGDSYNEQFF.

The chain uses TRBV9 and TRBJ2-7, with a possible D match to TRBD2 (5 bases). CDR3 length: 14 amino acids. The germline gives CDR1 SGDLS, CDR2 YYNGEE. V was cut by 0 bases and J by 0 bases, with 7 bases left in between. This CDR3 reads CASSVVGSSYEQYF. In nucleotides, the CDR3 is TGTGCCAGCAGCGTAGTGGGGAGCTCCTACGAGCAGTACTTC.

This chain connects TRBV13 to TRBJ2-1; 7 bases match TRBD2. The germline V gene encodes CDR1 PRHDT and CDR2 FYEKMQ (reference sequence). The ends lost 5 bases at V and 1 base at J; junction bases unmatched: 5. The CDR3 is made up of 15 amino acids. The CDR3 is CASSPGEGSYNEQFF. The DNA for the CDR3 is TGTGCCAGCAGCCCCGGGGAGGGGTCCTACAATGAGCAGTTCTTC.

In this sample, this clone turned up once. The rearrangement links TRBV4-3 to TRBJ2-7; 10 bases map to TRBD1. The CDR3 loop spans 14 amino acids. Germline CDR1 LGHNA, CDR2 YSLEER. J was trimmed by 3 bases and V by 4 bases; bases with no gene match: 3. CDR3 sequence reads: CASSPDRGGYEQYF. CDR3 sequence (DNA): TGCGCCAGCAGCCCGGACAGGGGGGGCTACGAGCAGTACTTC.

J is TRBJ2-7 and V is TRBV5-4; unclear D gene. The CDR3 runs to 13 residues. The germline V gene has CDR1 SGHNT and CDR2 YYREEE (reference sequence). V gave up 4 bases and J gave up 3 bases, with 11 bases separating them. The CDR3 spells CASSHETSYEQYF. In nucleotides, the CDR3 is TGTGCCAGCAGCCACGAGACCAGCTACGAGCAGTACTTC. The variable domain in full, completed from reference TRBV5-4 and TRBJ2-7, reads ETGVTQSPTHLIKTRGQQVTLRCSSQSGHNTVSWYQQALGQGPQFIFQYYREEENGRGNFPPRFSGLQFPNYSSELNVNALELDDSALYLCASSHETSYEQYFGPGTRLTVT.

J is TRBJ1-2 and V is TRBV2, with 8 bases fitting TRBD1. CDR1 SNHLY and CDR2 FYNNEI come from the germline V gene. The CDR3 length is 15 residues. V lost 2 bases and J lost 4; bases outside the gene matches: 6. CDR3 in amino acids: CASSEMDRDSYGYTF. CDR3 DNA sequence: TGTGCCAGCAGTGAAATGGACAGGGACAGCTATGGCTACACCTTC.

In this sample, this clone turned up once. The chain joins TRBV7-6 to TRBJ2-1; 10 bases map to TRBD2. J lost 2 bases, V lost 5 bases, and 3 bases had no gene match. Germline-derived CDR1 and CDR2 are SGHVS and FNYEAQ. This CDR3 contains 15 residues. Written as DNA, the CDR3 is TGTGCCAGCAGCCCGAGCGGGAGGGCCTACAATGAGCAGTTCTTC. Its protein is CASSPSGRAYNEQFF.

This clone was seen just once. The chain has TRBV9 and TRBJ2-5; perhaps TRBD1 as D (5 bases). The germline gives CDR1 SGDLS, CDR2 YYNGEE. The CDR3 is 17 amino acids. The V and J ends lost 0 bases and 2 bases respectively, with 17 bases between them. The chain's CDR3 is CASSVGFVAGWQETQYF. In DNA form, the CDR3 reads TGTGCCAGCAGCGTAGGGTTCGTGGCAGGGTGGCAAGAGACCCAGTACTTC.